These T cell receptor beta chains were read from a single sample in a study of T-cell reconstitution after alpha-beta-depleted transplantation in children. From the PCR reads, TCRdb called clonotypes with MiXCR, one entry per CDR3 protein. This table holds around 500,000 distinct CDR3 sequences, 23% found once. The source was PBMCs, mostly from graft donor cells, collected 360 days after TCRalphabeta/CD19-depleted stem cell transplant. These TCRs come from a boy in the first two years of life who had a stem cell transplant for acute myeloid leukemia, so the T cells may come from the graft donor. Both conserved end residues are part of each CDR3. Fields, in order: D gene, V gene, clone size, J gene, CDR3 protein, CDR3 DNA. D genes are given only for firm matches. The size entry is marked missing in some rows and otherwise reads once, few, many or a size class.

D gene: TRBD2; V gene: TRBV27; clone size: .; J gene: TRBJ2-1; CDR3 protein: CASRDHGLAGVNEQFF; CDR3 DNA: TGTGCCAGCAGGGACCATGGACTAGCGGGGGTCAATGAGCAGTTCTTC
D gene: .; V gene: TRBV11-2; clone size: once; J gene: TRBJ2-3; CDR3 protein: CASSVSLPDTQYF; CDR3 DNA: TGTGCCAGCAGCGTATCACTCCCAGATACGCAGTATTTT
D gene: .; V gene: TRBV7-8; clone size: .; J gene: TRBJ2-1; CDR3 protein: CASSWGTLSSYNEQFF; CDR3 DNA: TGTGCCAGCAGCTGGGGGACTCTAAGCTCCTACAATGAGCAGTTCTTC
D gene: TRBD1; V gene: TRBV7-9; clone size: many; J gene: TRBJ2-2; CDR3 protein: CASRLTGGDTGELFF; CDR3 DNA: TGTGCCAGCAGATTGACAGGGGGAGACACCGGGGAGCTGTTTTTT
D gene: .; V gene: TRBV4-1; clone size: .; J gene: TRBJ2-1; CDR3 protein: CASSRGIMGRNEQFF; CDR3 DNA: TGCGCCAGCAGCCGGGGTATTATGGGCCGGAATGAGCAGTTCTTC
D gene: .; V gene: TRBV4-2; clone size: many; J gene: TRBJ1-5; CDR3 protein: CASSQEEAVNQPQHF; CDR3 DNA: TGTGCCAGCAGCCAAGAAGAGGCGGTGAATCAGCCCCAGCATTTT
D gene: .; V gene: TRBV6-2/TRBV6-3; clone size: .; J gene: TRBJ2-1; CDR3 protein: CASSYLPVDYYNGPYNEQFF; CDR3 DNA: TGTGCCAGCAGTTACCTCCCCGTCGACTACTACAATGGCCCCTACAATGAGCAGTTCTTC
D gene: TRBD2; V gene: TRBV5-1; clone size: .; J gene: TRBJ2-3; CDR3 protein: CASSVLAGLTDTQYF; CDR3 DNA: TGCGCCAGCAGCGTACTAGCGGGATTGACAGATACGCAGTATTTT
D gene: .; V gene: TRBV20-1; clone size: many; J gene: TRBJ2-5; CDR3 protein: CSAREQFGQETQYF; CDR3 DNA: TGCAGTGCGAGAGAGCAATTCGGACAAGAGACCCAGTACTTC
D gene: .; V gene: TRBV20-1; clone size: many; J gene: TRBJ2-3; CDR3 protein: CSAQTVAKTQYF; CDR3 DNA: TGCAGTGCCCAAACGGTAGCTAAGACGCAGTATTTT
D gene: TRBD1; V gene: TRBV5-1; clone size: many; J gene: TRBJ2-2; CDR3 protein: CASSSYRGQGRTNTGELFF; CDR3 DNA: TGCGCCAGCAGTTCTTACAGGGGACAGGGTCGGACGAACACCGGGGAGCTGTTTTTT
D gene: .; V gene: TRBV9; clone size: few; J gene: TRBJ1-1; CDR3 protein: CASSGTTGLNTEAFF; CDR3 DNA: TGTGCCAGCAGCGGGACTACAGGTCTGAACACTGAAGCTTTCTTT
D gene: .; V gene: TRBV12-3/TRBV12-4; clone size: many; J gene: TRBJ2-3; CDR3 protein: CASSSSFGDTQYF; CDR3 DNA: TGTGCCAGCAGTTCGTCGTTTGGGGATACGCAGTATTTT
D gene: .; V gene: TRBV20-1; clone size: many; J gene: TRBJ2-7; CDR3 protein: CSARGQYEQYF; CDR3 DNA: TGCAGTGCTAGGGGCCAATACGAGCAGTACTTC
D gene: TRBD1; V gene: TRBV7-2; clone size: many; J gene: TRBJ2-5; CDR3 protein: CASSPGTAQETQYF; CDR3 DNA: TGTGCCAGCAGCCCCGGGACAGCTCAAGAGACCCAGTACTTC
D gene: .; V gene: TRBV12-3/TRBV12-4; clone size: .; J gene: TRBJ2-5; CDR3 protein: CASSSVLQQGRETQYF; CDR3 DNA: TGTGCCAGCAGTTCAGTGCTACAACAGGGGAGGGAGACCCAGTACTTC
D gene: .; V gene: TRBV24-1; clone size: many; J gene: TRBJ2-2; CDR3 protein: CATSDSPGRGELFF; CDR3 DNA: TGTGCCACCAGTGATTCCCCAGGGCGAGGGGAGCTGTTTTTT
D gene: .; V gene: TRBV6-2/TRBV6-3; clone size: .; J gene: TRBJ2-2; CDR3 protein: CASQGLWSGELFF; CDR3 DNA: TGTGCCAGCCAGGGTCTATGGTCCGGGGAGCTGTTTTTT
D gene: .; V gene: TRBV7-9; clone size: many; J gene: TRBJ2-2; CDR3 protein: CASSPSSTNTGELFF; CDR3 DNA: TGTGCCAGCAGCCCCTCGTCTACGAACACCGGGGAGCTGTTTTTT
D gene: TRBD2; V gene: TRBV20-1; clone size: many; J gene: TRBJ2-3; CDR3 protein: CSVLNAGGPTDTQYF; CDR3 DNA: TGCAGTGTCCTAAATGCGGGGGGGCCCACAGATACGCAGTATTTT
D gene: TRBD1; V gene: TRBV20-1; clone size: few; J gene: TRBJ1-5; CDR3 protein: CSAPGQGLEPQHF; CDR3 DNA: TGCAGTGCGCCCGGACAGGGGTTAGAACCCCAGCATTTT
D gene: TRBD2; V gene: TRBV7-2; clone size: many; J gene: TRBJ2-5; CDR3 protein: CASSWTSGGPRETQYF; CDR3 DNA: TGTGCCAGCAGCTGGACTAGCGGGGGGCCGAGAGAGACCCAGTACTTC
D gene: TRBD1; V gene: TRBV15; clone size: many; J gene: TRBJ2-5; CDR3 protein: CATSRETGDKETQYF; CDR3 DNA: TGTGCCACCAGCAGAGAGACAGGGGACAAAGAGACCCAGTACTTC
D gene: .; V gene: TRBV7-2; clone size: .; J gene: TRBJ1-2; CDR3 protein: CASSSETANYGYTF; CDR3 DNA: TGTGCCAGCAGCTCTGAGACGGCTAACTATGGCTACACCTTC
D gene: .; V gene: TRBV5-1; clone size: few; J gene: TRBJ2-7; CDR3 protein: CASSLGTGNYEQYF; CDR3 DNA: TGCGCCAGCAGCTTGGGAACGGGGAACTACGAGCAGTACTTC
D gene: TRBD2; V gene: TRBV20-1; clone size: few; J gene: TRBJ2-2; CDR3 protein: CSARVRGGANTGELFF; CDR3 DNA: TGCAGTGCTAGAGTCCGCGGGGGGGCGAACACCGGGGAGCTGTTTTTT
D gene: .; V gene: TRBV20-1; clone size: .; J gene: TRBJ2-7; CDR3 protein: CSARSGVPYEQYF; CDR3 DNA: TGCAGTGCTAGGTCAGGTGTGCCCTACGAGCAGTACTTC
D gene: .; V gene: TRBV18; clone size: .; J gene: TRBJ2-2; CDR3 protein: CASGWTGELFF; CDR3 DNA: TGTGCCAGCGGTTGGACCGGGGAGCTGTTTTTT
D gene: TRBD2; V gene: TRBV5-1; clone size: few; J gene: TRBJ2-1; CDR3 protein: CASSRTSGGAFANEQFF; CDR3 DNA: TGCGCCAGCAGCCGGACTAGCGGGGGGGCCTTTGCCAATGAGCAGTTCTTC
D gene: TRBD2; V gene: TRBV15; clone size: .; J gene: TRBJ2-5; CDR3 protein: CATSRVRASGGTQYF; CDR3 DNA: TGTGCCACCAGCAGAGTTCGCGCGTCGGGAGGGACCCAGTACTTC
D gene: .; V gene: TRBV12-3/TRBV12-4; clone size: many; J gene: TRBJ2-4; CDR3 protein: CASSLATVLQYF; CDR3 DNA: TGTGCCAGCAGTTTAGCGACAGTCCTTCAGTACTTC
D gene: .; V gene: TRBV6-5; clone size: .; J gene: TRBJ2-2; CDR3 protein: CASSSNLANTGELFF; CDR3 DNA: TGTGCCAGCAGTTCAAACCTCGCGAACACCGGGGAGCTGTTTTTT
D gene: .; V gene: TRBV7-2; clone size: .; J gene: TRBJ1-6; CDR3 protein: CASSYEGSPLHF; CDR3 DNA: TGTGCCAGCAGCTATGAGGGTTCACCCCTCCACTTT
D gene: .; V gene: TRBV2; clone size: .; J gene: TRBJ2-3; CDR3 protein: CASISGRLRGQYF; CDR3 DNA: TGTGCCAGCATTAGTGGACGGCTCCGAGGGCAGTATTTT
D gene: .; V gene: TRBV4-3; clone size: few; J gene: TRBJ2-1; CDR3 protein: CASSQDAQGYNEQFF; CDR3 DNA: TGCGCCAGCAGCCAAGACGCGCAGGGATACAATGAGCAGTTCTTC
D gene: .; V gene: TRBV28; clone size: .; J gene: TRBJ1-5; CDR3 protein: CASSSAGNSNQPQHF; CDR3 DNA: TGTGCCAGCAGTTCGGCAGGTAATAGCAATCAGCCCCAGCATTTT
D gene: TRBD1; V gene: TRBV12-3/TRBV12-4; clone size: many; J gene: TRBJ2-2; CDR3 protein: CASGTGDTGELFF; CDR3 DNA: TGTGCCAGCGGGACAGGGGACACCGGGGAGCTGTTTTTT
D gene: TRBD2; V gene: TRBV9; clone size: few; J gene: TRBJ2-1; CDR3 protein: CASSAIGGAYEQFF; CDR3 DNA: TGTGCCAGCAGCGCCATCGGGGGGGCCTATGAGCAGTTCTTC
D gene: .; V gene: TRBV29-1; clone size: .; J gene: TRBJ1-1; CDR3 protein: CSVEGPGVAFF; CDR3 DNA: TGCAGCGTTGAGGGGCCCGGGGTGGCTTTCTTT
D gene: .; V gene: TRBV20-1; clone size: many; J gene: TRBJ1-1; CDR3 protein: CSARDSTASEAFF; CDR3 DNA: TGCAGTGCTAGAGATAGCACAGCCTCTGAAGCTTTCTTT
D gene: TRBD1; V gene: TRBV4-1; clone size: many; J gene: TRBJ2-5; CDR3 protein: CASSQSGQGGETQYF; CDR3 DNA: TGCGCCAGCAGCCAATCGGGACAGGGAGGAGAGACCCAGTACTTC
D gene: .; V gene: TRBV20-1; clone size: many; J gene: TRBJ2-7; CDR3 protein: CSASSGVDSYEQYF; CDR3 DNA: TGCAGTGCTAGTTCGGGGGTAGACTCCTACGAGCAGTACTTC
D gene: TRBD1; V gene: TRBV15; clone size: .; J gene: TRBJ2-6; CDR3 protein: CATSEGGGTGANVLTF; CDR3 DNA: TGTGCCACCAGCGAAGGGGGCGGTACAGGGGCCAACGTCCTGACTTTC
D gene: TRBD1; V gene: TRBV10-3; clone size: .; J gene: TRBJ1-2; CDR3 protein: CAISADRAVGYTF; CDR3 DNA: TGTGCCATCAGCGCGGACAGGGCGGTTGGCTACACCTTC